The clone carrying this T cell receptor (beta chain) was detected only once. Germline CDR1 reads KGHSH; CDR2 reads LQKENI. The CDR3 sequence is 15 residues long. With 3 bases clipped from V and 4 bases from J, the junction kept 9 bases outside the gene matches. The data originate from a study of cytomegalovirus exposure and HLA in healthy donors. PCR used 60 Vbeta primers and 13 Jbeta primers. Measured with immunoSEQ multiplex PCR; TCRdb has only the in-frame clones, and not every one. Among more than 150,000 clones listed, over 70% were seen once. The chain uses TRBV18 and TRBJ2-7; TRBD1 matches 7 bases. The sequenced sample was PBMCs. This clonotype originated in a man aged 45-65 years in good health and CMV-seronegative. The CDR3 spells CASSPEAGGTYEQYF. CDR3 DNA: TGTGCCAGCTCACCCGAGGCAGGGGGAACGTACGAGCAGTACTTC.